These 14 T cell receptor beta chains originate from one sample sequenced in a study of blood T cell repertoires in COVID-19. Some clones are missing from TCRdb's copy, which holds only in-frame ones; the method was immunoSEQ multiplex PCR. This table holds 95,000 to 100,000 clones, over 80% found once. What was sequenced was peripheral blood. The receptors come from a man in his forties or fifties with acute or convalescent COVID-19.

The chain carries TRBV6-5 and TRBJ1-2, with 7 bases lining up with TRBD1. The CDR3 runs 15 residues. Germline assignment: CDR1 MNHEY and CDR2 SVGAGI. V gave up 7 bases and J gave up 8 bases; unmatched junction bases: 16. The CDR3 coding sequence is TGTGCCAGCACCCCCTCGTCGACAGGGTATGAGGGCTACACCTTC. Protein sequence: CASTPSSTGYEGYTF.

V usage is TRBV5-5 and J usage is TRBJ1-1, with D possibly TRBD1 on 6 matching bases. This CDR3 comprises 14 residues. V lost 2 bases to trimming and J lost 1 base, with 9 bases between them. Per the germline V gene, CDR1 is SGHKS and CDR2 is YYEKEE (reference sequence). CDR3 loop: CASSLLGQNTEAFF. The CDR3 DNA is TGTGCCAGCAGCTTATTGGGACAGAACACTGAAGCTTTCTTT.

V is TRBV25-1 and J is TRBJ2-3, with 7 positions matching TRBD2. V lost 8 bases to trimming and J lost 2 bases; unmatched junction nucleotides: 10. The CDR3 spans 15 residues. Germline V gene sequence: CDR1 MGHDK, CDR2 SYGVNS. This CDR3 reads CASGRGSGPTDTQYF. The CDR3 nucleotides read TGTGCCAGCGGGAGGGGATCGGGCCCCACAGATACGCAGTATTTT.

The genes are TRBV2 and TRBJ1-2; 12 nucleotides agree with TRBD1. V was pared by 6 bases and J by 7 bases, with 3 bases of the junction left unmatched. The CDR3 extends over 13 amino acids. Germline assignment: CDR1 SNHLY and CDR2 FYNNEI. CDR3 in amino acids: CASSGTGGGGYTF. In DNA, the CDR3 is TGTGCCAGCAGCGGGACAGGGGGCGGTGGCTACACCTTC.

The chain employs TRBV28 and TRBJ1-2, with 8 bases fitting TRBD1. The CDR3 loop spans 15 amino acids. The germline V gene encodes CDR1 MDHEN and CDR2 SYDVKM. V dropped 5 bases and J dropped 5; count of bases not matched to a gene: 10. CDR3 DNA: TGTGCCAGCAGTCCCAGACAGGGGAGGTTGTATGGCTACACCTTC. As protein: CASSPRQGRLYGYTF.

The genes are TRBV6-5 and TRBJ2-5, with 10 bases fitting TRBD1. Trimming took 5 bases from V and 10 from J; bases not matched to a gene: 7. The CDR3 spans 13 residues. The germline gives CDR1 MNHEY, CDR2 SVGAGI. CDR3 DNA: TGTGCCAGCAGTACTGGGACAGGGGAGGGCCAGTACTTC. Translated: CASSTGTGEGQYF.

The gene calls are TRBV30 and TRBJ1-2; 7 positions agree with TRBD1. V dropped 0 bases and J dropped 4; count of bases not matched to a gene: 11. This CDR3 is 16 amino acids long. The germline gives CDR1 GTSNPN, CDR2 SVGIG (reference sequence). The CDR3 region has the DNA TGTGCCTGGAGTGTACTTGGGACAGCCAGCCCCTATGGCTACACCTTC. Protein: CAWSVLGTASPYGYTF.

This chain connects TRBV7-2 to TRBJ2-6; D is perhaps TRBD1 (5 bases). The V gene's germline CDR1 is SGHTA and CDR2 FQGNSA. Trimming stripped 1 base from V and 2 bases from J, with 9 bases between. The CDR3 is 16 residues long. CDR3 amino acids: CASSLVIGAGANVLTF. CDR3 DNA: TGTGCCAGCAGCTTAGTCATAGGGGCTGGGGCCAACGTCCTGACTTTC.

The CDR3 DNA follows: TGTGCCTGGGGCCCGCTGTCTGGAAACACCATATATTTT. The encoded protein is CAWGPLSGNTIYF. V usage is TRBV30 and J usage is TRBJ1-3; D is unresolved. This CDR3 has 13 residues. Germline V gene lookup returns CDR1 GTSNPN and CDR2 SVGIG (reference sequence). With 5 bases removed from V and 1 base from J, the gap between germline ends came to 9 bases.

The rearrangement links TRBV13 to TRBJ2-7; 9 bases fit TRBD1. J gave up 2 bases and V 5 bases, and 13 bases lay outside the gene matches. Germline V lookup: CDR1 PRHDT, CDR2 FYEKMQ (reference sequence). This CDR3 has 17 amino acids. The chain's CDR3 is CASSLWGTGQGTYEQYF. CDR3 bases: TGTGCCAGCAGCCTTTGGGGAACGGGACAGGGCACCTACGAGCAGTACTTC.

V usage is TRBV6-2 or TRBV6-3 and J usage is TRBJ2-5, with D uncertain. V was trimmed by 1 base and J by 8 bases, leaving 23 bases between them. Germline CDR1 reads MNHEY; CDR2 reads SVGEGT. The CDR3 has 17 residues. CDR3 in DNA: TGTGCCAGCAGTTACTTCAGCTTAGGTTCCAAGAGCGATACCCAGTACTTC. Amino acids: CASSYFSLGSKSDTQYF.

The V call is TRBV19, the J call TRBJ1-5; the D is unclear. The CDR3 has 15 amino acids. V dropped 4 bases and J dropped 6 bases, with 16 bases sitting between them. Germline CDR1 is LNHDA and CDR2 is SQIVND (reference sequence). The CDR3 spells CASSRRREEAQPQHF. The CDR3 region has the DNA TGTGCCAGTAGTAGGAGGAGGGAGGAGGCTCAGCCCCAGCATTTT. Using reference TRBV19 and TRBJ1-5 for the parts outside the CDR3, the full variable domain is DGGITQSPKYLFRKEGQNVTLSCEQNLNHDAMYWYRQDPGQGLRLIYYSQIVNDFQKGDIAEGYSVSREKKESFPLTVTSAQKNPTAFYLCASSRRREEAQPQHFGDGTRLSIL.

This clone has a single count. The chain employs TRBV4-3 and TRBJ2-5; 11 nucleotides match TRBD2. The CDR3 length is 15 residues. Germline CDR1 LGHNA, CDR2 YSLEER. V shed 4 bases, J shed 2 bases, and the junction held 3 bases outside the gene matches. This chain's CDR3 is CASSLGLAEQETQYF. CDR3 nucleotides: TGCGCCAGCAGCCTGGGACTAGCGGAGCAAGAGACCCAGTACTTC.

The chain employs TRBV5-5 and TRBJ2-1; 9 bases agree with TRBD1. The CDR3 runs 18 residues. From germline, CDR1 is SGHKS and CDR2 YYEKEE (reference sequence). J lost 3 bases, V lost 2 bases, and 12 bases had no gene match. CDR3 sequence: CASSFDGQGRWGYNEQFF. DNA for the CDR3: TGTGCCAGCAGCTTCGACGGACAGGGGCGATGGGGCTACAATGAGCAGTTCTTC.